This T cell receptor (beta chain) was profiled in a study of shared clonotypes between healthy human individuals (dated by TCRdb to the early 2020s). About the investigation overall: The cohort included a few men and a couple of women between 18 and 49 years of age. For each donor, CD4 naive and CD4 memory were each run on three plates, CD8 naive on two plates, and CD8 memory on one plate. Libraries were prepared and TCR repertoires were sequenced by different laboratories using diverse techniques, in order to increase sequencing depth and limit assay-specific biases. Per donor, leukapheresis produced somewhere between about 0.9 and 9 billion PBMCs. The study deeply sequenced blood TCR repertoires of about 5 healthy adults to estimate repertoire size and the extent of clonotype sharing between individuals.

As to this clone: The antigen it binds to is not known. The record has no base qualities; no much larger clone is one base away.

The donors were healthy, HIV-negative adults who had no recently reported acute infections or vaccinations. All donors were Caucasian adults living in Nashville, Tennessee, USA. CD4+ T cells were enriched through magnetic negative selection, after which naive cells were positively selected on CD45RA and the remaining negative fraction served as the memory subset. Blood was obtained by leukapheresis, after which PBMCs were separated by Ficoll-Histopaque density gradient centrifugation and cryopreserved in liquid nitrogen vapor phase. Analytical flow cytometry was used to check the purity and quantity of every magnetically sorted T cell population. Genomic DNA was isolated from every sorted fraction and measured by UV absorbance on a Nanodrop 2000c. TCR CDR3 regions were amplified from genomic DNA by multiplex PCR using the deep immunoSEQ assay. Extracted genomic DNA from each cell subset was spread evenly across all wells of several immunoSEQ 96-well plates, with each plate serving as a replicate. For sorted subsets, each replicate PCR was loaded with 150 to 250 ng genomic DNA, equivalent to 25,000 to 35,000 T cell genomes. Purified libraries were measured with a Qubit 3.0 fluorometer, size-checked on a Bioanalyzer 2100, and measured again with the KAPA Library Quantification kit. Every immunoSEQ 96-well plate was sequenced on a separate single-read 150-cycle Illumina NextSeq 550 flow cell. Regarding the original processing steps: The immunoSEQ output contained only junctional sequences without quality scores, so filtering could not match that applied to full-length reads. Sequences were annotated with PyIR, a Python wrapper for IgBLAST v1.9, using IMGT germline references to assign V/J genes and CDR3. Reads were filtered out if the reads had weak V/J assignments (E-value above 1e-6), no CDR3, stop codons, out-of-frame junctions, or ambiguous translated residues. V3J clonotypes were defined as sequences sharing the same inferred V gene, J gene, and CDR3 amino acid sequence. The percentage overlap between two repertoires was calculated by dividing the number of shared unique clonotypes by the size of the smaller repertoire. Repertoire richness was assessed with RTK rarefaction, the Chao1 estimator, and Recon v2.1 estimates of unobserved clonotypes. Generation probabilities were computed with OLGA for all TCRbeta clonotypes obtained by the gDNA method from a few donors. TCRdb stores this immuneACCESS table with in-frame sequences only. Part of the clones is absent; in the studies checked, under half of the shortfall reflects unresolved V genes, and no reason is known for the rest. That table furnishes V, J and clone size, whereas the DNA furnished D and trimming. The sample table holds 2.3 million or so clones, of which approximately 95% were seen once. The ten largest clones add up to approximately 0.4% of the sample.

V is pruned by 5 bases and J by 6 bases, leaving 10 bases of the junction without a gene match. CDR1 MDHEN and CDR2 SYDVKM are derived from the germline V gene. Measured from the cysteine to the phenylalanine, the CDR3 is 15 residues long. Only CDR3 DNA is held: 45 bases, read in frame from base 1. Study-wide findings and limitations: Sampling was restricted to blood, and TCR repertoires in tissues likely differ from the TCR repertoires found in blood. Pairwise subsampling led to the expectation that sequencing depth would affect the degree of clonotype sharing among donors. When a handful of donors were compared, the shared fraction of clonotypes was around 4.6% for naive CD4, around 3.5% for naive CD8, 2.3% for memory CD4, and 0.35% to 0.4% for memory CD8. Compared with non-shared clonotypes, clonotypes shared by all four sorted-subset donors had higher generation probabilities. The genetic and exposure-history diversity represented was limited by the small number of donors. Estimated clonotype richness was generally larger for naive than for memory subsets. Rarefaction of sorted-subset datasets indicated incomplete sequencing despite the large sequencing depth.

Recombination joined TRBV28 with TRBJ2-3; 8 central bases correspond to TRBD1. Sequenced input: naive CD4+ T cells from PBMCs. The cell subset or site label on this specimen signifies: CD45RA+ positively selected. This TCR derives from a young man in good health. Some clones in this sample may be carry-over from other donors' samples. The nucleotide sequence is given as TGTGCCAGCAGTCCTTCGGACAGGGCCCCCGATACGCAGTATTTT. This is translated as CASSPSDRAPDTQYF.